The 9 T cell receptor beta chains reported below all come from one sample, sequenced in a study of T cells in Graves' hyperthyroidism and ophthalmopathy. RNA transcripts served as the template for amplifying TCR beta CDR3 regions. When the TCR CDR3 underwent first-round RT-PCR, the HTBI primer set was used. Using its own MiXCR run on the multiplex PCR reads, TCRdb lists one record per CDR3 protein. The profile shows hundreds of thousands of distinct CDR3 sequences, over 35% of them singletons. Material: blood. Receptors were obtained from a middle-aged woman with Graves' hyperthyroidism.

This chain joins TRBV11-2 and TRBJ2-7; 7 bases fit TRBD1. Germline CDR1 SGHAT, CDR2 FQNNGV. J gave up 3 bases and V 6 bases, and 11 bases lay outside the gene matches. This CDR3 has 15 amino acids. CDR3 DNA sequence: TGTGCCAGCAGTAAACCCCGGGACAGTCTCTACGAGCAGTACTTC. Residues: CASSKPRDSLYEQYF.

This sequence joins TRBV16 and TRBJ1-1; the D gene is possibly TRBD1 (6 bases). The CDR3 is 16 residues long. V lost 0 bases to trimming and J lost 11 bases, with 22 bases between them. Germline CDR1 is KGHSY and CDR2 is FQNENV. CDR3 in DNA: TGTGCCAGCAGCCAATCGGAAACAGGGATCGGCGCCGGGGCTTTCTTT. Amino acids: CASSQSETGIGAGAFF.

Note on this clonotype: A much larger clone is a single base away; this may be a read error. The chain uses TRBV24-1 and TRBJ1-1; D gene uncertain. Germline V CDR1 and CDR2: KGHDR, SFDVKD. The CDR3 is 13 residues long. The CDR3 coding sequence is TGTGCCATCAGTGGCCGGCAGAACACTGAAGCTTTCTTT. It is translated as CAISGRQNTEAFF.

In its sample, this clonotype was seen many times. This rearrangement joins TRBV15 to TRBJ1-5, with D tentatively TRBD1 (5 bases). The V gene lost 3 bases and the J gene lost 5 bases, with 5 bases spanning the gap. Germline CDR1 is LNHNV and CDR2 is YYDKDF (reference sequence). This CDR3 region has 12 residues. CDR3 bases: TGTGCCACCAGCAGGGGGCATCAGCCCCAGCATTTT. This encodes CATSRGHQPQHF.

Note on this clonotype: The junction does not match germline at one end; this may be a read error. The rearrangement links TRBV10-3 to TRBJ1-2, with 8 bases matching TRBD1. The CDR3 runs 15 residues. The germline V gene encodes CDR1 ENHRY and CDR2 SYGVKD. The chain's CDR3 is CASSEYGTGAYGYTF. In DNA, the CDR3 is TGTGCCAGCAGTGAATACGGGACAGGTGCCTATGGCTACACCTTC.

This chain connects TRBV7-2 to TRBJ2-4; 9 bases are shared with TRBD2. Per the germline V gene, CDR1 is SGHTA and CDR2 is FQGNSA. J lost 0 bases, V lost 9 bases, and 12 bases had no gene match. The CDR3 contains 17 residues. The CDR3 sequence is CASMGTRGGLAKNIQYF. In DNA, the CDR3 is TGTGCCAGTATGGGAACGCGGGGGGGACTAGCCAAAAACATTCAGTACTTC.

Worth noting for this clonotype: This may come from a read error, since a much larger clone is one base off. This chain links TRBV7-3 with TRBJ2-5; possible D gene TRBD2, 5 bases. Germline V lookup: CDR1 SGHTA, CDR2 FQGTGA. The length of the CDR3 is 14 residues. The CDR3 protein is CASSSSGPQETQHF. Written as DNA, the CDR3 is TGTGCCAGCAGCTCGAGCGGACCTCAAGAGACCCAGCACTTC.

The chain has TRBV15 and TRBJ1-5; TRBD1 might be the D (6 bases). Per the germline V gene, CDR1 is LNHNV and CDR2 is YYDKDF (reference sequence). The CDR3 covers 16 residues. The germline V and J ends were trimmed by 0 bases and 11 bases, with 20 bases remaining between them. The CDR3 coding sequence is TGTGCCACCAGCAGAGATCCGGGGGGCTACATTCGCACCCAGCATTTT. This encodes CATSRDPGGYIRTQHF.

This clonotype was counted once. This chain joins TRBV5-4 and TRBJ2-7; 7 positions agree with TRBD2. The CDR3 is made up of 15 amino acids. Per the germline V gene, CDR1 is SGHNT and CDR2 is YYREEE (reference sequence). V shed 4 bases and J 0 bases; nucleotides not matched to a gene: 7. The CDR3 coding sequence is TGTGCCAGCAGCCCCGGGGGGTTCTCCTCCTACGAGCAGTACTTC. Translating it yields CASSPGGFSSYEQYF. Full variable domain (missing parts from reference TRBV5-4 and TRBJ2-7): ETGVTQSPTHLIKTRGQQVTLRCSSQSGHNTVSWYQQALGQGPQFIFQYYREEENGRGNFPPRFSGLQFPNYSSELNVNALELDDSALYLCASSPGGFSSYEQYFGPGTRLTVT.